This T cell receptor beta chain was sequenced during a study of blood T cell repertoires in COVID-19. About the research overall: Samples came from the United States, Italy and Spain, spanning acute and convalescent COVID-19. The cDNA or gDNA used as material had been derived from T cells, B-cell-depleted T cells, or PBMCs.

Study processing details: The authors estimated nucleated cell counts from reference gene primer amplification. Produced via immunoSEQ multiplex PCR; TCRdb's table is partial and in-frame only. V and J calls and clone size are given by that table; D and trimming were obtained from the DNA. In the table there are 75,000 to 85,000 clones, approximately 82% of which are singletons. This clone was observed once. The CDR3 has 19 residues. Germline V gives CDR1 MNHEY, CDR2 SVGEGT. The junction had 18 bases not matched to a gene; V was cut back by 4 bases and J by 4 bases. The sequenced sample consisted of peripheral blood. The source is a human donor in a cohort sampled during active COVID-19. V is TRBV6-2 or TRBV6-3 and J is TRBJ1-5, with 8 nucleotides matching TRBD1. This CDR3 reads CASSSPLFGQGVRNQPQHF. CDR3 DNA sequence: TGTGCCAGCAGTTCCCCCCTCTTCGGACAGGGTGTTCGAAATCAGCCCCAGCATTTT.